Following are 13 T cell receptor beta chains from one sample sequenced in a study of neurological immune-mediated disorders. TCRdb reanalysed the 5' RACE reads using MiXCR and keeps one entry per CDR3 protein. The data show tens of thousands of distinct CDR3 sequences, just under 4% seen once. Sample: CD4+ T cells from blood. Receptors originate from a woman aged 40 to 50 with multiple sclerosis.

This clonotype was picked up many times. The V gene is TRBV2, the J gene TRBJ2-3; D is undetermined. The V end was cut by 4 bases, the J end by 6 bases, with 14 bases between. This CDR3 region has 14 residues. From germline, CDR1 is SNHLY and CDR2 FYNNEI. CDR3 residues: CASSVRSGWDTQYF. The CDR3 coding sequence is TGTGCCAGCAGTGTAAGGTCGGGTTGGGATACGCAGTATTTT.

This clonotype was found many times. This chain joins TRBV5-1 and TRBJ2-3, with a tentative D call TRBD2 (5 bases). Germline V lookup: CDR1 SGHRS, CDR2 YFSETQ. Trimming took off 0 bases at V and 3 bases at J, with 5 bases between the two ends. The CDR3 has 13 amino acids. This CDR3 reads CASSLGETDTQYF. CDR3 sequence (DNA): TGCGCCAGCAGCTTGGGGGAGACAGATACGCAGTATTTT.

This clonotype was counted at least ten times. The CDR3 nucleotides are TGTGCCAGCAGCTTAGCGCAGGCCAATCAGCCCCAGCATTTT. Translating gives CASSLAQANQPQHF. The chain combines TRBV11-2 with TRBJ1-5; the D is unclear. Trimming cost V 1 base and J 3 bases, with 7 bases left between them. Germline CDR1 reads SGHAT; CDR2 reads FQNNGV. There are 14 residues in the CDR3.

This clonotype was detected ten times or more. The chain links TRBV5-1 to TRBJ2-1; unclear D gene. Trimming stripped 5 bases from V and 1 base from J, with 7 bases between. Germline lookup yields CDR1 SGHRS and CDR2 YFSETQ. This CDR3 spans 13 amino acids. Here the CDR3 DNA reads TGCGCCAGCAGAACGGAATCCTACAATGAGCAGTTCTTC. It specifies CASRTESYNEQFF.

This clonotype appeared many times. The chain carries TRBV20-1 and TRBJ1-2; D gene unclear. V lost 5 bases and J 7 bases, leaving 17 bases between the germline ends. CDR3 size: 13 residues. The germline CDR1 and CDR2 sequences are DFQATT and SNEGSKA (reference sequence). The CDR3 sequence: CSAHRVDRAGYTF. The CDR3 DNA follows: TGCAGTGCTCACCGTGTCGATAGGGCTGGCTACACCTTC.

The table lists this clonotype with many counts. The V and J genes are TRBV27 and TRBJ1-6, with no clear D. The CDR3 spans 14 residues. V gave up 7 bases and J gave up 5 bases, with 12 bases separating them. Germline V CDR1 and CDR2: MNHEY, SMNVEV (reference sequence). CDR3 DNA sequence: TGTGCCAGCACCAAGGACGTAAATAATTCACCCCTCCACTTT. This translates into CASTKDVNNSPLHF.

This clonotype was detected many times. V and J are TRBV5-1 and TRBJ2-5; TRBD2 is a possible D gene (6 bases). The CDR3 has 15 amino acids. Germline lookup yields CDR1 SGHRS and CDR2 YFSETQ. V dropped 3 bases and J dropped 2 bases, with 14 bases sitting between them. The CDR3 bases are TGCGCCAGCAGCTCCGGAGGGATCGGACAAGAGACCCAGTACTTC. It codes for CASSSGGIGQETQYF.

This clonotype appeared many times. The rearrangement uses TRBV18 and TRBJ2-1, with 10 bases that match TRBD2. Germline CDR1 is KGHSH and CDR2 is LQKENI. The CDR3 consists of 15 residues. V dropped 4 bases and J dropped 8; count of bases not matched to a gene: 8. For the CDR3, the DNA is TGTGCCAGCTCACTGGGACTAGCGCAAATACATGAGCAGTTCTTC. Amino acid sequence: CASSLGLAQIHEQFF.

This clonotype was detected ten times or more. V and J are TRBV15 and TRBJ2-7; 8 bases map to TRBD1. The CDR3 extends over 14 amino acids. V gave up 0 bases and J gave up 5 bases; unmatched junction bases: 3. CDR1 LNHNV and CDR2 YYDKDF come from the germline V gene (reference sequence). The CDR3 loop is CATSRDQGANEQYF. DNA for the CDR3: TGTGCCACCAGCAGAGATCAGGGGGCTAACGAGCAGTACTTC.

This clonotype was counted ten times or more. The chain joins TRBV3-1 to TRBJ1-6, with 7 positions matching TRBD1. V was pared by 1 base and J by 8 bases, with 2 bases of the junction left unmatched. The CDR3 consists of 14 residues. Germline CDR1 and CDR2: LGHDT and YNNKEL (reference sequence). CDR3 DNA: TGTGCCAGCAGCCAAGGGGACAGCCATTCACCCCTCCACTTT. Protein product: CASSQGDSHSPLHF. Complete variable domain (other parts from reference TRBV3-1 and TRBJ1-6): DTAVSQTPKYLVTQMGNDKSIKCEQNLGHDTMYWYKQDSKKFLKIMFSYNNKELIINETVPNRFSPKSPDKAHLNLHINSLELGDSAVYFCASSQGDSHSPLHFGNGTRLTVT.

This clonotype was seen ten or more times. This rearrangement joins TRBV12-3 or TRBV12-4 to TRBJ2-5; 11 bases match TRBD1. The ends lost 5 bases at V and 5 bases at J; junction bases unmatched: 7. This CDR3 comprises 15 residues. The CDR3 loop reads CASSPLDRGHETQYF. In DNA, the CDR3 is TGTGCCAGCAGTCCCCTGGACAGGGGGCACGAGACCCAGTACTTC.

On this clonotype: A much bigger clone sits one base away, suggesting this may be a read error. Here the CDR3 DNA reads TGCAGTGCCAGTTCATGGACAGGGGGCACAGATACGCAGTATTTT. Protein: CSASSWTGGTDTQYF. V is TRBV20-1 and J is TRBJ2-3; 9 positions agree with TRBD1. J lost 1 base, V lost 6 bases, and 8 bases had no gene match. The CDR3 has 15 residues. CDR1 and CDR2 (germline): DFQATT, SNEGSKA (reference sequence).

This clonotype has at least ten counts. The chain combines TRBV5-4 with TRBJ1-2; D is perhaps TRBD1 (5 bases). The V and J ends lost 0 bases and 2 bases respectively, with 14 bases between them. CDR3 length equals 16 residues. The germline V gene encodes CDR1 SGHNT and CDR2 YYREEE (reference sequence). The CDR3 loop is CASSLAWGSENYGYTF. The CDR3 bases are TGTGCCAGCAGCTTGGCCTGGGGGAGTGAGAACTATGGCTACACCTTC.